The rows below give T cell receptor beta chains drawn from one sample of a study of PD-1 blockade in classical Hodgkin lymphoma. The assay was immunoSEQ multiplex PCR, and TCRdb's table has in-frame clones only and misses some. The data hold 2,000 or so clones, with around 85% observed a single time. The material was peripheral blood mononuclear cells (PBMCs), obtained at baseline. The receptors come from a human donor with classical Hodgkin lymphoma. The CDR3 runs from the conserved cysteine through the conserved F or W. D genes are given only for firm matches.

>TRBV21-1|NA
CARPSDRKNTGELFF
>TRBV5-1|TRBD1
CASSLAGGGNTEAFF
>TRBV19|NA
CASSIEFIPSGNTIYF
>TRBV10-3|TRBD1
CATLPVDRAWGYTF
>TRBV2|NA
CASSEVTGYNEQFF
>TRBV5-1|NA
CASSPPRDYNEQFF
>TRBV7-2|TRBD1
CASSEGTGFAYEQYF
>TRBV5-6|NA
CASSLWNTEAFF
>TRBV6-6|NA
CASSYGSTGNEQYF
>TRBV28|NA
CASSIARRARQETQYF
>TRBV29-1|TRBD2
CSVEPLAGGETQYF
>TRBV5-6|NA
CASIGRGNYGYTF
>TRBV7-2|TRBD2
CASSTGLAGEETQYF
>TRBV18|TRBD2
CASSPGLAGASYEQYF
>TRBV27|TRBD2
CASSPGLAGTGELFF
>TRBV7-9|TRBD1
CASSLLRTGQTNTGELFF
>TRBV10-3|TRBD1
CAIGTGDSNQPQHF
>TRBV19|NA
CASSIRVRETQYF
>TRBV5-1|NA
CASSLYGGTGETQYF
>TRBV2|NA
CASTPMGVDNEKLFF
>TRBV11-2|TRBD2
CASSPGLAGGQDTQYF
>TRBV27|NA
CASSLGTDTQYF